These T cell receptor beta chains were read from a single sample in a study of radiotherapy plus CTLA-4 blockade in lung cancer. Profiled with immunoSEQ multiplex PCR; TCRdb holds only in-frame clones, not every one. In the table there are some 80,000 clones, over 70% of which are singletons. The source material was peripheral blood, sampled from a patient treated with radiotherapy plus ipilimumab. Every receptor here comes from a human donor with non-small cell lung cancer whose response to radiotherapy plus ipilimumab could not be evaluated. Some clones in this sample may be carry-over from other donors' samples. CDR3s include the opening cysteine and the closing phenylalanine or tryptophan. Each record gives: V gene, J gene, CDR3 protein.

V gene: TRBV2
J gene: TRBJ1-1
CDR3 protein: CASLGHAAMNTEAFF

V gene: TRBV11-1
J gene: TRBJ1-1
CDR3 protein: CASSPYRETEAFF

V gene: TRBV18
J gene: TRBJ1-4
CDR3 protein: CASSQNGGSEKLFF

V gene: TRBV28
J gene: TRBJ1-2
CDR3 protein: CASSLGDRVYGYTF

V gene: TRBV28
J gene: TRBJ2-3
CDR3 protein: CASSAGLDTQYF

V gene: TRBV7-2
J gene: TRBJ2-2
CDR3 protein: CASSLTGMGDTGELFF

V gene: TRBV6-6
J gene: TRBJ1-5
CDR3 protein: CASSYGGASNQPQHF

V gene: TRBV5-6
J gene: TRBJ2-3
CDR3 protein: CASSPGTGEVTQYF

V gene: TRBV6-5
J gene: TRBJ2-5
CDR3 protein: CASSGRWQETQYF

V gene: TRBV4-3
J gene: TRBJ1-5
CDR3 protein: CASSQTGGREPQHF

V gene: TRBV11-1
J gene: TRBJ1-1
CDR3 protein: CASSLALGQVAEAFF

V gene: TRBV27
J gene: TRBJ2-3
CDR3 protein: CASQSSGGGNTQYF

V gene: TRBV29-1
J gene: TRBJ1-2
CDR3 protein: CSVVGVGQGVDYGYTF

V gene: TRBV7-2
J gene: TRBJ2-1
CDR3 protein: CASSSPGGATANEQFF

V gene: TRBV7-3
J gene: TRBJ1-2
CDR3 protein: CASSSTGDYGYTF

V gene: TRBV6-6
J gene: TRBJ1-2
CDR3 protein: CASENRMSGYTF

V gene: TRBV7-9
J gene: TRBJ1-4
CDR3 protein: CASSPRGGRGGEKLFF

V gene: TRBV7-2
J gene: -
CDR3 protein: CASSLGPPGQGSYEQYF

V gene: TRBV5-5
J gene: TRBJ1-6
CDR3 protein: CASSLLTVNSPLHF

V gene: TRBV10-3
J gene: TRBJ2-3
CDR3 protein: CAISPGQGPADTQYF

V gene: TRBV28
J gene: TRBJ1-6
CDR3 protein: CASSIPRRVGSPLHF

V gene: TRBV5-4
J gene: TRBJ2-3
CDR3 protein: CASSPPTRDTQYF